This entry lists 31 T cell receptor beta chains sequenced from one sample in a study of blood T cell repertoires in COVID-19 (dated by TCRdb to about 2020). Libraries came from the immunoSEQ multiplex PCR assay. The immuneACCESS repertoire file appears here via TCRdb, limited to in-frame rearrangements. These files lack a portion of the clones; in checked studies, under half of the deficit traces to unresolved V genes, and the cause of the others is not known. In all, the sample holds roughly 40,000 clones, and roughly 90% of those were seen once. The ten largest clones represent around 5.3% of the sample. Source material: peripheral blood. Receptor source: a human donor in a cohort sampled during active COVID-19.

The chain employs TRBV3-1 (or the pseudogene TRBV3-2) and TRBJ2-1, with 7 nucleotides matching TRBD2. CDR1 and CDR2 from the germline V gene are LGHDT and YNNKEL (reference sequence). J gave up 4 bases and V 1 base, and 4 bases lay outside the gene matches. This CDR3 spans 15 amino acids. The CDR3, as DNA: TGTGCCAGCAGCCAAGGTCGTAGCGGGTACAATGAGCAGTTCTTC. It translates to CASSQGRSGYNEQFF.

The chain combines TRBV5-6 with TRBJ2-3; 7 nucleotides agree with TRBD2. The CDR3 covers 17 residues. V dropped 1 base and J dropped 1; count of bases not matched to a gene: 9. Germline V gene lookup returns CDR1 SGHDT and CDR2 YYEEEE. The CDR3 DNA follows: TGTGCCAGCAGCTTGTCCATGTGGGACTATCGCACAGATACGCAGTATTTT. Its translation: CASSLSMWDYRTDTQYF.

The J gene is TRBJ2-3, the V gene TRBV24-1; D not certain. V was cut by 4 bases and J by 6 bases, with 16 bases left in between. The germline V gene encodes CDR1 KGHDR and CDR2 SFDVKD. This CDR3 spans 15 amino acids. The DNA for the CDR3 is TGTGCCACCAGTGACCCACACTTTCGCGGCGATACGCAGTATTTT. This codes for CATSDPHFRGDTQYF.

The chain recombines TRBV9 with TRBJ2-3, with a possible D match to TRBD2 (6 bases). V gave up 5 bases and J gave up 6 bases, with 22 bases separating them. CDR3 length: 16 amino acids. The V gene's germline CDR1 is SGDLS and CDR2 YYNGEE. CDR3 in DNA: TGTGCCAGCAGACCTCTTTGGGCTAGCGAATTCGATACGCAGTATTTT. Protein sequence: CASRPLWASEFDTQYF.

The chain joins TRBV7-6 to TRBJ2-3; D gene uncertain. The CDR3 has 13 residues. From germline, CDR1 is SGHVS and CDR2 FNYEAQ. V was clipped by 1 base and J by 6 bases, with 8 bases between them. The CDR3 is CASSLVSRDTQYF. The CDR3 nucleotides read TGTGCCAGCAGCTTAGTGTCCCGGGATACGCAGTATTTT.

This chain uses TRBV5-1 with TRBJ2-7; tentative D call: TRBD1 (5 bases). Germline V CDR1 and CDR2: SGHRS, YFSETQ. This CDR3 is 12 amino acids long. V lost 0 bases to trimming and J lost 11 bases, with 12 bases between them. The CDR3 is CASSLAGRGEYF. CDR3 in DNA: TGCGCCAGCAGCTTGGCGGGTAGGGGTGAGTACTTC.

The chain links TRBV4-1 to TRBJ2-5; TRBD2 matches 10 bases. CDR1 MGHRA and CDR2 YSYEKL come from the germline V gene. Trimming cost V 7 bases and J 5 bases; bases outside gene matches: 13. The CDR3 runs to 16 residues. CDR3 DNA: TGCGCCAGCACCCCTGCCCTAGCGGGAGCGGGGGAGACCCAGTACTTC. It translates to CASTPALAGAGETQYF.

This chain joins TRBV29-1 and TRBJ1-2, with a possible D match to TRBD1 (5 bases). V lost 2 bases to trimming and J lost 8 bases, with 15 bases between them. This CDR3 region has 13 residues. Germline values: CDR1 SQVTM, CDR2 ANQGSEA. CDR3 bases: TGCAGCGTTGAACGTCCTGGACAAGTGGGCTACACCTTC. This sequence encodes CSVERPGQVGYTF.

This clone was seen more than once but under ten times. Here the CDR3 reads CASSEQNTGELFF. The CDR3, as DNA: TGTGCCAGCAGTGAACAAAACACCGGGGAGCTGTTTTTT. V gene TRBV28 combines with J gene TRBJ2-2; D ambiguous. The CDR3 has 13 residues. V was pared by 5 bases and J by 2 bases, with 6 bases between. From germline, CDR1 is MDHEN and CDR2 SYDVKM.

The J gene is TRBJ2-1, the V gene TRBV3-1 (or the pseudogene TRBV3-2); D unclear. The ends were cut back, 0 bases at V and 4 bases at J, with 10 bases in the middle. The V gene's germline CDR1 is LGHDT and CDR2 YNNKEL (reference sequence). This CDR3 is 15 amino acids long. The CDR3 spells CASSQDWPLYNEQFF. DNA of the CDR3: TGTGCCAGCAGCCAAGATTGGCCTCTTTACAATGAGCAGTTCTTC.

The V and J genes are TRBV9 and TRBJ2-2; 11 nucleotides match TRBD2. CDR1 is SGDLS and CDR2 is YYNGEE in the germline V gene. Germline trimming cut 3 bases from V and 1 base from J; bases unmatched to any gene: 2. The CDR3 covers 16 residues. The CDR3: CASSDLAGGNTGELFF. The DNA of the CDR3 is TGTGCCAGCAGCGACCTAGCGGGGGGGAACACCGGGGAGCTGTTTTTT. Using reference TRBV9 and TRBJ2-2 for the parts outside the CDR3, the full variable domain is DSGVTQTPKHLITATGQRVTLRCSPRSGDLSVYWYQQSLDQGLQFLIQYYNGEERAKGNILERFSAQQFPDLHSELNLSSLELGDSALYFCASSDLAGGNTGELFFGEGSRLTVL.

The chain uses TRBV2 and TRBJ2-1; 10 bases are a match to TRBD2. The junction had 6 bases not matched to a gene; V was cut back by 6 bases and J by 4 bases. CDR3 length: 15 residues. CDR1 SNHLY and CDR2 FYNNEI come from the germline V gene. The CDR3 DNA follows: TGTGCCAGCAGGGCCGCTAGCGGGGGTTACAATGAGCAGTTCTTC. This translates into CASRAASGGYNEQFF.

This clone was seen just once. The V gene is TRBV7-2, the J gene TRBJ1-1; D not certain. Germline CDR1 and CDR2: SGHTA and FQGNSA. V was clipped by 5 bases and J by 0 bases, with 10 bases between them. The CDR3 runs to 14 residues. DNA for the CDR3: TGTGCCAGCAGCCCCTGGCAGATGAACACTGAAGCTTTCTTT. Its translation is CASSPWQMNTEAFF.

This clone came up a few times. V is TRBV30 and J is TRBJ1-5; D call uncertain. Germline loops: CDR1 GTSNPN, CDR2 SVGIG (reference sequence). V gave up 1 base and J gave up 4 bases, with 8 bases separating them. The CDR3 is 13 amino acids. DNA of the CDR3: TGTGCCTGGAGTGCCGGGAGGAATCAGCCCCAGCATTTT. Protein: CAWSAGRNQPQHF.

This clone was observed a single time. V and J are TRBV13 and TRBJ2-3; TRBD2 might be the D (5 bases). Germline V lookup: CDR1 PRHDT, CDR2 FYEKMQ (reference sequence). The CDR3 has 15 amino acids. V was shortened by 1 base and J by 3 bases, with 11 bases between the two germline ends. CDR3 sequence (DNA): TGTGCCAGCAGCTTAGTTGCGGGTAGGACAGATACGCAGTATTTT. The encoded protein is CASSLVAGRTDTQYF.

The V and J genes are TRBV5-4 and TRBJ2-5; 9 bases are shared with TRBD2. J lost 5 bases, V lost 0 bases, and 5 bases had no gene match. Germline-derived CDR1 and CDR2 are SGHNT and YYREEE (reference sequence). The CDR3 runs 15 residues. The CDR3: CASSLEISGGETQYF. CDR3 bases: TGTGCCAGCAGCTTGGAGATTAGCGGGGGTGAGACCCAGTACTTC.

The chain is built from TRBV27 and TRBJ1-1; D is ambiguous. The CDR3 has 15 residues. The germline V gene has CDR1 MNHEY and CDR2 SMNVEV (reference sequence). V shed 8 bases and J shed 1 base, with 17 bases lying between them. DNA for the CDR3: TGTGCCAGCTCGGGGTCCCTTCGGGGGAACACTGAAGCTTTCTTT. Its protein is CASSGSLRGNTEAFF.

CDR3 sequence reads: CASSLETGVYNSPLHF. The CDR3 DNA follows: TGTGCCAGCAGTCTCGAGACAGGGGTTTACAATTCACCCCTCCACTTT. This rearrangement joins TRBV27 to TRBJ1-6; 8 positions agree with TRBD1. V gave up 5 bases and J gave up 7 bases; unmatched junction bases: 10. Germline values: CDR1 MNHEY, CDR2 SMNVEV (reference sequence). This CDR3 comprises 16 residues.

The chain is built from TRBV30 and TRBJ1-6, with D unresolved. The germline CDR1 and CDR2 sequences are GTSNPN and SVGIG (reference sequence). Deletions cut 5 bases from V and 9 bases from J, with 11 bases between. The CDR3 covers 12 residues. CDR3 nucleotides: TGTGCCTGGGACACAAGGAGTTCACCCCTCCACTTT. It encodes CAWDTRSSPLHF.

This chain uses TRBV7-9 with TRBJ2-7; D is possibly TRBD1 (5 bases). The CDR3 sequence is 13 residues long. The V gene's germline CDR1 is SEHNR and CDR2 FQNEAQ (reference sequence). Trimming removed 5 bases at V and 3 bases at J, with 11 bases between. CDR3 region: CASSHGHLYEQYF. The DNA for the CDR3 is TGTGCCAGCAGCCACGGACACCTCTACGAGCAGTACTTC. Full variable domain (rest looked up from reference TRBV7-9 and TRBJ2-7): DTGVSQNPRHKITKRGQNVTFRCDPISEHNRLYWYRQTLGQGPEFLTYFQNEAQLEKSRLLSDRFSAERPKGSFSTLEIQRTEQGDSAMYLCASSHGHLYEQYFGPGTRLTVT.

The J gene is TRBJ2-7, the V gene TRBV6-2 or TRBV6-3, with D possibly matching TRBD2 (6 bases). Trimming took 0 bases from V and 2 from J, leaving 14 bases between them. CDR3 length equals 16 residues. CDR1 and CDR2 from the germline V gene are MNHEY and SVGEGT. The CDR3 DNA reads as TGTGCCAGCAGTTACTCGATTTACGGGAGCACCTACGAGCAGTACTTC. Its protein product is CASSYSIYGSTYEQYF.

This chain links TRBV11-3 with TRBJ2-3; D is possibly TRBD2 (6 bases). CDR3 length equals 15 residues. The germline V and J ends were trimmed by 1 base and 2 bases, with 10 bases remaining between them. The V gene's germline CDR1 is SGHNT and CDR2 YENEEA. The CDR3 sequence: CASSLGLDVTDTQYF. The CDR3 nucleotides read TGTGCCAGCAGCTTAGGACTAGACGTCACAGATACGCAGTATTTT.

This chain links TRBV19 with TRBJ2-7; TRBD1 matches at 8 bases. V lost 2 bases, J lost 1 base, and 10 bases stayed unmatched. The length of the CDR3 is 17 residues. Germline V CDR1 and CDR2: LNHDA, SQIVND (reference sequence). The CDR3 region has the DNA TGTGCCAGTAGTATAAAGGGGGCCCGACAGGGGTCCTACGAGCAGTACTTC. As protein: CASSIKGARQGSYEQYF. Full variable domain (missing parts from reference TRBV19 and TRBJ2-7): DGGITQSPKYLFRKEGQNVTLSCEQNLNHDAMYWYRQDPGQGLRLIYYSQIVNDFQKGDIAEGYSVSREKKESFPLTVTSAQKNPTAFYLCASSIKGARQGSYEQYFGPGTRLTVT.

The rearrangement joins TRBV4-1 to TRBJ1-2; 7 nucleotides align to TRBD1. Trimming cost V 4 bases and J 4 bases; bases outside gene matches: 12. Germline assignment: CDR1 MGHRA and CDR2 YSYEKL. The CDR3 is 16 residues long. The CDR3 nucleotides are TGCGCCAGCAGCCCACGGGAGGGGGCGACAAGCTATGGCTACACCTTC. Amino acid sequence: CASSPREGATSYGYTF.

The chain joins TRBV2 to TRBJ1-6; D possibly corresponds to TRBD1 (5 bases). There are 15 residues in the CDR3. The germline V gene has CDR1 SNHLY and CDR2 FYNNEI. Trimming stripped 6 bases from V and 9 bases from J, with 18 bases between. CDR3 in amino acids: CASRSGTGVLSPLHF. The CDR3 DNA is TGTGCCAGCAGGTCCGGTACAGGAGTCCTTTCACCCCTCCACTTT.

This clone was recorded once. V and J are TRBV6-5 and TRBJ1-2, with a weak D call TRBD1 (6 bases). The CDR3 extends over 12 amino acids. V was trimmed by 7 bases and J by 5 bases, leaving 11 bases between them. CDR1 and CDR2 (germline): MNHEY, SVGAGI. The DNA for the CDR3 is TGTGCCAGCACCCAAGGGGGATATGGCTACACCTTC. Translating gives CASTQGGYGYTF.

The chain combines TRBV5-1 with TRBJ2-7, with D possibly matching TRBD1 (5 bases). The CDR3 is 13 residues long. CDR1 is SGHRS and CDR2 is YFSETQ in the germline V gene. V was cut by 2 bases and J by 1 base, with 7 bases left in between. The CDR3: CASSLTGSYEQYF. The CDR3 nucleotides are TGCGCCAGCAGCTTAACAGGTTCCTACGAGCAGTACTTC.

V and J are TRBV30 and TRBJ2-6; D is perhaps TRBD1 (5 bases). The germline V and J ends were trimmed by 0 bases and 0 bases, with 12 bases remaining between them. Germline V gene sequence: CDR1 GTSNPN, CDR2 SVGIG (reference sequence). This CDR3 comprises 17 residues. CDR3 sequence (DNA): TGTGCCTGGAGTGTTTTGCGTAGGGGCTCTGGGGCCAACGTCCTGACTTTC. It translates to CAWSVLRRGSGANVLTF.

The rearrangement links TRBV27 to TRBJ2-7; D is uncertain. Trimming left V 5 bases short and J 3 bases short, with 11 bases between. The CDR3 totals 13 residues. The germline gives CDR1 MNHEY, CDR2 SMNVEV (reference sequence). CDR3 DNA: TGTGCCAGCAGTCCCCGAGTAAACTACGAGCAGTACTTC. This codes for CASSPRVNYEQYF.

This sequence joins TRBV7-9 and TRBJ2-2, with 7 bases fitting TRBD2. Trimming at V came to 5 bases and at J to 5 bases, leaving 8 bases not matched to a gene. In germline, CDR1 is SEHNR, CDR2 FQNEAQ (reference sequence). The CDR3 length is 15 residues. The CDR3 coding sequence is TGTGCCAGCAGCCCCCACGGGGGGAGTACCGGGGAGCTGTTTTTT. It specifies CASSPHGGSTGELFF.

The V gene is TRBV18, the J gene TRBJ2-3, with a tentative D call TRBD2 (6 bases). V was trimmed by 2 bases and J by 0 bases, leaving 9 bases between them. The CDR3 runs to 15 residues. Germline V CDR1 and CDR2: KGHSH, LQKENI. DNA for the CDR3: TGTGCCAGCTCACCAGGCGCGGGGAGCACAGATACGCAGTATTTT. This translates into CASSPGAGSTDTQYF.